Each of the 31 T cell receptor beta chains below was sequenced from the same sample in a study of regulatory T cells in long-lasting Graves disease. Indicated time point: persistent/refractory GD, antithyroid drugs over 5 years with positive TRAb. Researchers made the TCR library from RNA that was extracted from PBMCs. Building the TCR beta libraries relied on iRepertoire HTBI primers, and CDR3 regions underwent Arm-PCR. TCRdb recomputed calls from the multiplex PCR reads with MiXCR, one row per CDR3 protein. The repertoire holds some 340,000 distinct CDR3 sequences, with approximately 25% as singletons. The source material was peripheral blood mononuclear cells (PBMCs), sampled when the disease was refractory, from a patient treated with antithyroid drugs. Receptors were obtained from a middle-aged woman with Graves disease.

This clonotype was detected ten times or more. V usage is TRBV27 and J usage is TRBJ1-6, with TRBD1 matching 7 bases. The CDR3 covers 15 residues. Germline V CDR1 and CDR2: MNHEY, SMNVEV (reference sequence). J was trimmed by 7 bases and V by 3 bases; bases with no gene match: 6. The CDR3 is CASSLRGQVNSPLHF. For the CDR3, the DNA is TGTGCCAGCAGTTTGAGGGGGCAGGTGAATTCACCCCTCCACTTT.

This sequence joins TRBV14 and TRBJ2-1; D uncertain. The V gene's germline CDR1 is SGHDN and CDR2 FVKESK. This CDR3 spans 15 amino acids. Deletions cut 5 bases from V and 3 bases from J, with 14 bases between. The CDR3 DNA follows: TGTGCCAGCAGCGCCCAACGGGTCCTCTACAATGAGCAGTTCTTC. Protein: CASSAQRVLYNEQFF.

The chain joins TRBV5-1 to TRBJ2-5; TRBD2 matches 10 bases. The junction had 5 bases not matched to a gene; V was cut back by 1 base and J by 2 bases. CDR1 and CDR2 (germline): SGHRS, YFSETQ. The CDR3 extends over 16 amino acids. The CDR3 loop reads CASSLSLAGAQETQYF. The CDR3 nucleotides are TGCGCCAGCAGCTTGAGTCTAGCGGGAGCACAAGAGACCCAGTACTTC.

The V gene is TRBV10-2, the J gene TRBJ2-2, with D unresolved. Germline lookup yields CDR1 WSHSY and CDR2 SAAADI. The CDR3 totals 13 residues. V was shortened by 7 bases and J by 6 bases, with 12 bases between the two germline ends. CDR3 in DNA: TGCGCCAGCATGGATGATACGGCCGGGGAGCTGTTTTTT. It translates to CASMDDTAGELFF.

Many counts were recorded for this clonotype. The CDR3 DNA is TGTGCCAGCAGCGCGGGAGGGGAGACCCAGTACTTC. Protein sequence: CASSAGGETQYF. This chain connects TRBV11-2 to TRBJ2-5; 9 bases map to TRBD2. The CDR3 extends over 12 amino acids. The germline V gene has CDR1 SGHAT and CDR2 FQNNGV. V dropped 5 bases and J dropped 5; count of bases not matched to a gene: 0.

The chain couples TRBV14 to TRBJ1-1; 8 bases are a match to TRBD1. The length of the CDR3 is 15 residues. The V gene's germline CDR1 is SGHDN and CDR2 FVKESK. V lost 4 bases to trimming and J lost 11 bases; unmatched junction nucleotides: 15. Here the CDR3 DNA reads TGTGCCAGCAGCCTCGAACCCCGCGGACAGGGAAGGGCTTTCTTT. Translated, it gives CASSLEPRGQGRAFF.

V usage is TRBV20-1 and J usage is TRBJ2-2; 9 bases map to TRBD2. The junction had 9 bases not matched to a gene; V was cut back by 0 bases and J by 4 bases. The germline V gene encodes CDR1 DFQATT and CDR2 SNEGSKA (reference sequence). This CDR3 has 17 amino acids. CDR3 sequence reads: CSARDLMREGGTGELFF. In nucleotides, the CDR3 is TGCAGTGCTAGAGATCTTATGCGGGAGGGGGGCACCGGGGAGCTGTTTTTT.

A note on this clonotype: A far larger clone is off by one base, so a read error is likely. The chain joins TRBV28 to TRBJ1-5, with D unclear. The V gene's germline CDR1 is MDHEN and CDR2 SYDVKM. This CDR3 contains 15 residues. The CDR3, as DNA: TGTGCCAGCAGTCCCATGGTCCAAGGCAATCAGCCCCATCATTTT. Its protein product is CASSPMVQGNQPHHF. Variable domain in full (rest from reference TRBV28 and TRBJ1-5): DVKVTQSSRYLVKRTGEKVFLECVQDMDHENMFWYRQDPGLGLRLIYFSYDVKMKEKGDIPEGYSVSREKKERFSLILESASTNQTSMYLCASSPMVQGNQPHHFGDGTRLSIL.

This clonotype has ten or more counts. The chain links TRBV20-1 to TRBJ1-1, with D possibly TRBD1 on 6 matching bases. CDR3 length: 15 residues. The ends were cut back, 3 bases at V and 3 bases at J, with 17 bases in the middle. CDR1 DFQATT and CDR2 SNEGSKA come from the germline V gene (reference sequence). CDR3 residues: CSASGGAYYDTEAFF. In DNA, the CDR3 is TGCAGTGCTAGTGGGGGGGCCTACTACGACACTGAAGCTTTCTTT.

This chain uses TRBV30 with TRBJ2-5; perhaps D is TRBD1 or TRBD2 (6 bases each). With 2 bases removed from V and 4 bases from J, the gap between germline ends came to 11 bases. The V gene's germline CDR1 is GTSNPN and CDR2 SVGIG (reference sequence). The CDR3 consists of 13 residues. Here the CDR3 DNA reads TGTGCCTGGAGTCGGGGGCTCCGAGAGACCCAGTACTTC. Amino acids: CAWSRGLRETQYF.

The chain is built from TRBV10-3 and TRBJ1-2, with D unresolved. This CDR3 has 18 amino acids. CDR1 ENHRY and CDR2 SYGVKD come from the germline V gene. V was trimmed by 0 bases and J by 8 bases, leaving 25 bases between them. CDR3 amino acids: CAISESIYLGSRLFGYTF. CDR3 in DNA: TGTGCCATCAGTGAGTCGATTTATCTTGGGAGTAGGCTTTTCGGCTACACCTTC.

V is TRBV7-2 and J is TRBJ2-4, with 7 nucleotides matching TRBD2. This CDR3 has 15 amino acids. Germline trimming cut 6 bases from V and 4 bases from J; bases unmatched to any gene: 9. Germline loops: CDR1 SGHTA, CDR2 FQGNSA. The CDR3 here is CASSPGGSRKNIQYF. CDR3 in DNA: TGTGCCAGCAGTCCGGGGGGTTCGCGGAAAAACATTCAGTACTTC. The full variable domain, rest sourced from reference TRBV7-2 and TRBJ2-4, is GAGVSQSPSNKVTEKGKDVELRCDPISGHTALYWYRQSLGQGLEFLIYFQGNSAPDKSGLPSDRFSAERTGGSVSTLTIQRTQQEDSAVYLCASSPGGSRKNIQYFGAGTRLSVL.

V gene TRBV3-1 combines with J gene TRBJ2-7; the match to TRBD2 covers 9 bases. V was clipped by 0 bases and J by 6 bases; unmatched bases: 6. This CDR3 is built from 15 residues. CDR1 is LGHDT and CDR2 is YNNKEL in the germline V gene (reference sequence). CDR3 coding DNA: TGTGCCAGCAGCCAAGACTGGGCGGGAGGGGGCGAGCAGTACTTC. Translated: CASSQDWAGGGEQYF.

The V and J genes are TRBV5-1 and TRBJ2-7; TRBD2 agrees at 8 bases. The CDR3 covers 16 residues. V shed 0 bases and J 2 bases; nucleotides not matched to a gene: 7. Germline V gene data show CDR1 as SGHRS and CDR2 as YFSETQ. The CDR3 sequence: CASSLAIVAGTYEQYF. The CDR3 DNA follows: TGCGCCAGCAGCTTGGCCATAGTAGCGGGAACCTACGAGCAGTACTTC.

This clonotype was seen only a few times. This sequence joins TRBV5-1 and TRBJ2-2; 8 bases agree with TRBD2. Looked up from germline, CDR1 is SGHRS and CDR2 is YFSETQ. V shed 1 base, J shed 5 bases, and the junction held 13 bases outside the gene matches. The CDR3 has 18 residues. CDR3 DNA sequence: TGCGCCAGCAGCTTGTACCCCAGCGGGAGTGTTAATACCGGGGAGCTGTTTTTT. This codes for CASSLYPSGSVNTGELFF.

This clonotype was counted between two and nine times. This sequence joins TRBV6-1 and TRBJ2-2; D could derive from TRBD1 or TRBD2 (5 bases each). The V gene lost 2 bases and the J gene lost 2 bases, with 15 bases spanning the gap. This CDR3 comprises 17 residues. Germline CDR1 and CDR2: MNHNS and SASEGT. CDR3 nucleotides: TGTGCCAGCAGTGAATCCCGGGGCCTCCGCAACACCGGGGAGCTGTTTTTT. Its translation is CASSESRGLRNTGELFF.

This clonotype has only one observation. V is TRBV2 and J is TRBJ2-1, with D unclear. Germline V gene sequence: CDR1 SNHLY, CDR2 FYNNEI. There are 14 residues in the CDR3. The V gene lost 5 bases and the J gene lost 3 bases, with 11 bases spanning the gap. CDR3 region: CASSRQALYNEQFF. The CDR3 bases are TGTGCCAGCAGTCGACAAGCGCTCTACAATGAGCAGTTCTTC.

There are a few counts of this clonotype. The rearrangement joins TRBV28 to TRBJ2-7; 7 bases map to TRBD1. Germline-derived CDR1 and CDR2 are MDHEN and SYDVKM. V lost 2 bases to trimming and J lost 4 bases; unmatched junction nucleotides: 20. This CDR3 comprises 19 residues. The CDR3 loop reads CASSLKIGVVGQATYEQYF. The CDR3 DNA sequence: TGTGCCAGCAGTTTAAAAATAGGGGTGGTAGGACAGGCTACTTACGAGCAGTACTTC.

At least ten counts were recorded for this clonotype. V and J are TRBV28 and TRBJ2-7; 14 bases are a match to TRBD2. This CDR3 has 18 residues. CDR1 MDHEN and CDR2 SYDVKM come from the germline V gene. Unmatched junction bases numbered 15, after V lost 6 bases and J lost 5 bases. CDR3 sequence reads: CASSIAGLAGGRHHEQYF. The CDR3 nucleotides are TGTGCCAGCAGCATAGCAGGACTAGCGGGAGGACGACATCACGAGCAGTACTTC.

This clonotype was seen a few times. CDR3 in amino acids: CASSLSGGIYEQYF. The DNA for the CDR3 is TGTGCCAGCAGTTTGTCAGGGGGGATTTACGAGCAGTACTTC. V gene TRBV6-5 combines with J gene TRBJ2-7; possible D gene TRBD1, 7 bases. This CDR3 has 14 residues. The V end lost 4 bases, the J end lost 4 bases, and 14 bases lay between the germline ends. Germline CDR1 and CDR2: MNHEY and SVGAGI.

This clonotype was recorded many times. This chain connects TRBV11-2 to TRBJ2-2; unclear D gene. The CDR3 runs to 17 residues. Germline CDR1 and CDR2: SGHAT and FQNNGV. The ends were cut back, 5 bases at V and 0 bases at J, with 16 bases in the middle. The CDR3 protein is CASSPPSLSTNTGELFF. CDR3 sequence (DNA): TGTGCCAGCAGCCCACCGTCGTTGAGCACGAACACCGGGGAGCTGTTTTTT.

This clonotype was detected only a few times. The chain has TRBV11-2 and TRBJ2-6, with TRBD1 identical over 8 bases. Trimming cost V 7 bases and J 4 bases; bases outside gene matches: 24. CDR3 length: 21 residues. CDR1 and CDR2 from the germline V gene are SGHAT and FQNNGV. CDR3 protein: CASTQLGQGARTVAGANVLTF. The CDR3 bases are TGTGCCAGCACCCAGCTTGGTCAGGGGGCGAGGACTGTAGCCGGGGCCAACGTCCTGACTTTC.

This clonotype was observed many times. The CDR3 protein is CASRNSPRGKGYEQYF. The CDR3, as DNA: TGTGCCAGCAGGAACTCCCCCCGCGGGAAGGGCTACGAGCAGTACTTC. V is TRBV28 and J is TRBJ2-7; a weak D match, TRBD2 (6 bases). This CDR3 is built from 16 residues. CDR1 MDHEN and CDR2 SYDVKM come from the germline V gene. V lost 6 bases, J lost 3 bases, and 21 bases lay in between.

This chain connects TRBV2 to TRBJ2-3; TRBD1 is a possible D gene (6 bases). The CDR3 has 13 residues. V was clipped by 7 bases and J by 3 bases, with 11 bases between them. Germline-derived CDR1 and CDR2 are SNHLY and FYNNEI. The CDR3: CASKGQSTDTQYF. CDR3 bases: TGTGCCAGCAAAGGACAGAGTACAGATACGCAGTATTTT.

Of note for this clonotype: A far larger clone is just one base off, so this is likely a read error. The CDR3 spells CASRGTDQETQYF. Here the CDR3 DNA reads TGTGCCAGCAGGGGGACAGACCAAGAGACCCAGTACTTC. V is TRBV9 and J is TRBJ2-5, with 7 nucleotides matching TRBD1. The CDR3 runs to 13 residues. The germline gives CDR1 SGDLS, CDR2 YYNGEE. With 5 bases clipped from V and 0 bases from J, the junction kept 1 base outside the gene matches.

V usage is TRBV7-3 and J usage is TRBJ2-2; D is ambiguous. The CDR3 contains 16 residues. Germline-derived CDR1 and CDR2 are SGHTA and FQGTGA. Trimming removed 4 bases from V and 0 bases from J, with 12 bases in between. The CDR3 coding sequence is TGTGCCAGCAGCTCGAGGACGGATGCGAACACCGGGGAGCTGTTTTTT. This encodes CASSSRTDANTGELFF.

This clonotype was detected many times. The genes are TRBV28 and TRBJ2-5, with no clear D. Germline V gene sequence: CDR1 MDHEN, CDR2 SYDVKM. This CDR3 spans 12 amino acids. The V end lost 4 bases, the J end lost 5 bases, and 8 bases lay between the germline ends. The CDR3 here is CASSYYMETQYF. The CDR3 nucleotides read TGTGCCAGCAGTTACTACATGGAGACCCAGTACTTC.

This chain uses TRBV5-1 with TRBJ2-1, with 7 bases that match TRBD2. The CDR3 spans 13 residues. Germline lookup yields CDR1 SGHRS and CDR2 YFSETQ. Trimming took 0 bases from V and 8 from J; bases not matched to a gene: 2. CDR3 protein: CASSLGTRYEQFF. In nucleotides, the CDR3 is TGCGCCAGCAGCTTGGGGACTAGGTATGAGCAGTTCTTC.

This clonotype appeared many times. V gene TRBV2 combines with J gene TRBJ2-5; 14 bases are a match to TRBD2. J lost 4 bases, V lost 6 bases, and 13 bases had no gene match. Germline CDR1 SNHLY, CDR2 FYNNEI. This CDR3 has 18 residues. The CDR3 DNA sequence: TGTGCCAGCAGACCCGGGACTAGCGGGAGAAGGTTGCGAGAGACCCAGTACTTC. It codes for CASRPGTSGRRLRETQYF. Full variable domain (remainder filled in from reference TRBV2 and TRBJ2-5): EPEVTQTPSHQVTQMGQEVILRCVPISNHLYFYWYRQILGQKVEFLVSFYNNEISEKSEIFDDQFSVERPDGSNFTLKIRSTKLEDSAMYFCASRPGTSGRRLRETQYFGPGTRLLVL.

This clonotype was seen many times. V usage is TRBV6-1 and J usage is TRBJ2-2, with a weak D call TRBD1 (6 bases). CDR3 length: 15 amino acids. Trimming cost V 9 bases and J 2 bases, with 16 bases left between them. Germline CDR1 reads MNHNS; CDR2 reads SASEGT. The CDR3 nucleotides read TGTGCCAGTAGGGGGTCAGACTTCAACACCGGGGAGCTGTTTTTT. It specifies CASRGSDFNTGELFF.

This clonotype was found a few times. The J gene is TRBJ2-1, the V gene TRBV5-1; 8 nucleotides match TRBD2. The CDR3 spans 14 residues. V trimming: 6 bases; J trimming: 5 bases; junction bases outside the gene matches: 7. Germline V CDR1 and CDR2: SGHRS, YFSETQ. The CDR3 coding sequence is TGCGCCAGCAAGTTAACTAGCGGAAACAATGAGCAGTTCTTC. Its protein is CASKLTSGNNEQFF.